This T cell receptor beta chain was identified during a study of control samples from healthy donors and cancer patients. V lost 10 bases and J lost 1, with 14 bases in between. Germline V lookup: CDR1 MNHEY, CDR2 SVGAGI. This CDR3 has 14 residues. The protocol was immunoSEQ multiplex PCR, while the TCRdb copy is restricted to in-frame clones and leaves out a portion. The sample has about 220,000 clones, about 95% seen once. V usage is TRBV6-5 and J usage is TRBJ1-5, with TRBD1 as a possible D gene (6 bases). This TCR was sampled from a man aged 45-60 years in good health. The source material was blood. CDR3 sequence (DNA): TGTGCCACCAGAACAGGGAAAAGCAATCAGCCCCAGCATTTT. It translates to CATRTGKSNQPQHF.